The 8 T cell receptor beta chains below all came from one sample that was sequenced in a study of blood T cell repertoires in COVID-19. The method was immunoSEQ multiplex PCR; TCRdb's version includes in-frame clones alone and lacks a portion of them. The sample records over 70,000 clones, 80% being singletons. The source material was peripheral blood. All receptors derive from a woman at least 80 years old with acute or convalescent COVID-19.

This sequence joins TRBV29-1 and TRBJ2-3, with D unclear. CDR1 is SQVTM, CDR2 ANQGSEA, per germline. V lost 0 bases and J 6 bases, leaving 4 bases between the germline ends. There are 11 residues in the CDR3. In nucleotides, the CDR3 is TGCAGCGTTGAAGATCTGGATACGCAGTATTTT. Its protein is CSVEDLDTQYF.

Here the CDR3 reads CASSPVGAGELFF. CDR3 nucleotide sequence: TGTGCCAGCAGCCCCGTGGGAGCCGGGGAGCTGTTTTTT. V gene TRBV6-4 combines with J gene TRBJ2-2; tentatively, D is TRBD2 (5 bases). Trimming shortened V by 6 bases and J by 6 bases, and 11 bases separated the two germline ends. Germline CDR1 is MRHNA and CDR2 is SNTAGT. The CDR3 contains 13 residues.

The V gene is TRBV20-1, the J gene TRBJ2-7; D unresolved. V was clipped by 7 bases and J by 2 bases, with 9 bases between them. The length of the CDR3 is 11 residues. The germline V gene has CDR1 DFQATT and CDR2 SNEGSKA (reference sequence). The CDR3 loop is CSEHSPYEQYF. The CDR3 DNA follows: TGCAGTGAGCACAGCCCCTACGAGCAGTACTTC.

The chain links TRBV6-5 to TRBJ2-1; 10 positions agree with TRBD2. V lost 2 bases to trimming and J lost 12 bases; unmatched junction nucleotides: 10. From germline, CDR1 is MNHEY and CDR2 SVGAGI. There are 15 residues in the CDR3. The CDR3: CASSYTSGNSLGQFF. As DNA, the CDR3 is TGTGCCAGCAGTTACACTAGCGGGAACTCATTGGGGCAGTTCTTC.

The chain combines TRBV7-2 with TRBJ2-1, with 7 positions matching TRBD1. Germline values: CDR1 SGHTA, CDR2 FQGNSA. The CDR3 is 15 residues long. V lost 5 bases, J lost 7 bases, and 11 bases stayed unmatched. The CDR3 nucleotides read TGTGCCAGCAGCACAACGGGACAGAGCTTTAATGAGCAGTTCTTC. Protein sequence: CASSTTGQSFNEQFF.

This clone was counted once. The chain is built from TRBV5-1 and TRBJ2-7, with 11 bases that match TRBD2. CDR1 is SGHRS, CDR2 YFSETQ, per germline. V was pared by 0 bases and J by 5 bases, with 4 bases of the junction left unmatched. This CDR3 is 15 amino acids long. The CDR3 protein is CASSLGLAGIDEQYF. The CDR3 region has the DNA TGCGCCAGCAGCTTGGGACTAGCGGGAATAGACGAGCAGTACTTC.

The gene calls are TRBV5-4 and TRBJ2-2, with D uncertain. CDR3 size: 13 residues. V lost 0 bases, J lost 8 bases, and 8 bases lay in between. Germline assignment: CDR1 SGHNT and CDR2 YYREEE (reference sequence). CDR3 nucleotides: TGTGCCAGCAGCTTGGGGGCCCAGGGGGAGCTGTTTTTT. It codes for CASSLGAQGELFF.

The gene calls are TRBV5-1 and TRBJ2-5; TRBD1 matches 9 bases. Germline CDR1 SGHRS, CDR2 YFSETQ. This CDR3 has 15 amino acids. The J segment lost 2 bases and the V segment lost 5 bases, leaving 7 bases of the junction unmatched. The CDR3 reads CASSPTGGRQETQYF. In nucleotides, the CDR3 is TGCGCCAGCAGTCCGACAGGGGGTAGGCAAGAGACCCAGTACTTC.